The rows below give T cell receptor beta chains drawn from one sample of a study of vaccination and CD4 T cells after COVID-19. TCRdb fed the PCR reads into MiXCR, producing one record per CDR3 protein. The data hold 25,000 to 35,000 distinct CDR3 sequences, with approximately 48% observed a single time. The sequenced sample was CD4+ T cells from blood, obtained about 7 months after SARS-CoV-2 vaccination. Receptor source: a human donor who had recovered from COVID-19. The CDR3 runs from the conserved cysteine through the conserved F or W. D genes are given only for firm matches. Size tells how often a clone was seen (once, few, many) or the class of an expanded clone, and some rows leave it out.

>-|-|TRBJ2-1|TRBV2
CASSEALWREQTNEQFF
TGTGCCAGCAGTGAAGCGCTTTGGCGGGAACAGACGAATGAGCAGTTCTTC
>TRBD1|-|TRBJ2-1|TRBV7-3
CASSSGQVNNEQFF
TGTGCCAGCAGCTCGGGACAGGTCAACAATGAGCAGTTCTTC
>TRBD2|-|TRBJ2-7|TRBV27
CASSFLYPRASGSVDEQYF
TGTGCCAGCAGTTTCCTATACCCCCGGGCTAGCGGGAGTGTCGACGAGCAGTACTTC
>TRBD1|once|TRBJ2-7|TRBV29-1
CSVVDRGGIYEQYF
TGCAGCGTAGTAGACAGGGGGGGGATTTACGAGCAGTACTTC
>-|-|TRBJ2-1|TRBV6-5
CASSLSQVGQFF
TGTGCCAGCAGTTTAAGTCAGGTTGGGCAGTTCTTC
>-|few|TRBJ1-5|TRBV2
CASSGQGNQPQHF
TGTGCCAGCAGTGGACAGGGCAATCAGCCCCAGCATTTT
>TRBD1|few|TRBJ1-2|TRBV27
CASSPQGAGGYTF
TGTGCCAGCAGCCCACAGGGGGCGGGTGGCTACACCTTC
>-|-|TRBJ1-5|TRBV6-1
CASSDHNNQPQHF
TGTGCCAGCAGTGATCACAACAATCAGCCCCAGCATTTT
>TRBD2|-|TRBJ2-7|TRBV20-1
CSARDRLLGGSTYEQYF
TGCAGTGCTAGAGATCGGCTGTTGGGCGGGAGTACCTACGAGCAGTACTTC
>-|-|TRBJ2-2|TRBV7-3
CASGHRRNTGELFF
TGTGCCAGCGGTCACAGACGGAACACCGGGGAGCTGTTTTTT
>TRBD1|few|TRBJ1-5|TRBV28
CASTPSSGRGPSQPQHF
TGTGCCAGCACCCCCTCATCCGGCAGGGGGCCTAGTCAGCCCCAGCATTTT
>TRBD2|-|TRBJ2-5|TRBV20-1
CSASPISGRTSGEETQYF
TGCAGTGCTAGCCCGATATCCGGGAGGACTAGCGGGGAAGAGACCCAGTACTTC
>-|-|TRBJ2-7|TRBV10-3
CAISDSGGGANEQYF
TGTGCCATCAGTGACTCAGGGGGAGGTGCCAACGAGCAGTACTTC
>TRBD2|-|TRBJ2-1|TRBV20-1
CSAGTPSGYNEQFF
TGCAGTGCTGGGACCCCTAGCGGGTACAATGAGCAGTTCTTC
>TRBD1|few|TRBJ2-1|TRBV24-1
CATSPGQLRPNEQFF
TGTGCCACCAGCCCGGGACAGTTAAGACCCAATGAGCAGTTCTTC
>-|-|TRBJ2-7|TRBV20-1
CSAREFTPYEQYF
TGCAGTGCTAGAGAGTTCACCCCCTACGAGCAGTACTTC
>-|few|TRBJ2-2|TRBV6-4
CASSEFITGELFF
TGTGCCAGCAGTGAGTTCATCACCGGGGAGCTGTTTTTT
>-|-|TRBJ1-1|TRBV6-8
CASRTSHRTNTEAFF
TGTGCCAGCAGAACCTCCCATCGTACGAACACTGAAGCTTTCTTT
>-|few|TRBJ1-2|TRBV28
CASRRAGLSGVNGYTF
TGTGCCAGCAGGCGGGCGGGTCTCTCAGGGGTAAATGGCTACACCTTC
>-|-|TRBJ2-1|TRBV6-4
CASSELGRWYEQFF
TGTGCCAGCAGCGAACTAGGAAGGTGGTATGAGCAGTTCTTC
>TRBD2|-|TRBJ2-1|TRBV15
CATSRDYPQLLAGLYNEQFF
TGTGCCACCAGCAGAGATTATCCCCAATTACTAGCGGGGCTATACAATGAGCAGTTCTTC
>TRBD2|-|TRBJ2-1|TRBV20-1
CSARLAGRSDNEQFF
TGCAGTGCTAGACTAGCGGGACGATCTGACAATGAGCAGTTCTTC
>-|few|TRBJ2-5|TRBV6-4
CASSYSRGVQETQYF
TGTGCCAGCAGTTACTCGCGAGGGGTCCAAGAGACCCAGTACTTC
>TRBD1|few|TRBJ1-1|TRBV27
CASGDRDYEAFF
TGTGCCAGCGGTGACAGGGACTATGAAGCTTTCTTT
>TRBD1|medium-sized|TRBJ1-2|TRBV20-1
CSATLPGQSHGYTF
TGCAGTGCTACATTACCGGGACAGAGCCATGGCTACACCTTC
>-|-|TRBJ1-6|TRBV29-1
CSVEDRHSPLHF
TGCAGCGTTGAAGATCGGCACTCACCCCTCCACTTT